One sample yielded the 12 T cell receptor beta chains listed below, sequenced in a study of cytomegalovirus exposure and HLA in healthy donors. The study ran its PCR with 60 Vbeta and 13 Jbeta primers. Assay used: immunoSEQ multiplex PCR; TCRdb lists only in-frame clones, some missing. This sample has about 140,000 clones, with about two thirds found just once. Sequenced sample: PBMCs. The receptors were sampled from a man between 60 and 70 years old in good health and CMV-seronegative.

The rearrangement links TRBV30 to TRBJ1-4; no clear D gene. From germline, CDR1 is GTSNPN and CDR2 SVGIG (reference sequence). This CDR3 is 12 amino acids long. Trimming took 3 bases from V and 8 from J, leaving 10 bases between them. The CDR3 DNA follows: TGTGCCTGGAGCCGTCCTATAGAAAAACTGTTTTTT. Translating gives CAWSRPIEKLFF.

The chain employs TRBV18 and TRBJ1-5; no firm D call. The CDR3 extends over 14 amino acids. Germline V gives CDR1 KGHSH, CDR2 LQKENI. The V end lost 2 bases, the J end lost 3 bases, and 8 bases lay between the germline ends. The CDR3 is CASSPARINQPQHF. CDR3 DNA sequence: TGTGCCAGCTCACCAGCGAGGATCAATCAGCCCCAGCATTTT.

The chain couples TRBV4-1 to TRBJ2-7; D unresolved. Germline V lookup: CDR1 MGHRA, CDR2 YSYEKL. The germline V and J ends were trimmed by 3 bases and 0 bases, with 6 bases remaining between them. The CDR3 covers 13 residues. CDR3 DNA: TGCGCCAGCAGCCACCACAGCTCCTACGAGCAGTACTTC. It encodes CASSHHSSYEQYF.

The chain recombines TRBV21-1 with TRBJ1-5. TRBV21-1 is assigned pseudogene status. The CDR3 is 15 residues long. CDR3 coding DNA: TGTGCCAGCAGCAAACCCGGGGGTAGCAATCAGCCCCAGCATTTT. Protein sequence: CASSKPGGSNQPQHF.

J is TRBJ2-1 and V is TRBV25-1; 14 bases fit TRBD2. The V gene's germline CDR1 is MGHDK and CDR2 SYGVNS. V shed 8 bases, J shed 6 bases, and the junction held 15 bases outside the gene matches. This CDR3 contains 18 residues. The DNA of the CDR3 is TGTGCCAGCTCATGGGCCGGGACTAGCGGGAGAGTGGGCAATGAGCAGTTCTTC. It specifies CASSWAGTSGRVGNEQFF.

V is TRBV5-3 and J is TRBJ2-7; 7 bases map to TRBD1. TRBV5-3 is an open reading frame, and its role is uncertain. V was pared by 0 bases and J by 1 base, with 4 bases of the junction left unmatched. The CDR3 spans 15 residues. CDR3 region: CARSLGDSLSYEQYF. In DNA, the CDR3 is TGTGCCAGAAGCTTGGGGGACAGCCTATCCTACGAGCAGTACTTC.

Of note for this clone: Other DNA variants within this sample encode the same CDR3. This chain joins TRBV9 and TRBJ2-3, with D unresolved. The germline V and J ends were trimmed by 1 base and 6 bases, with 6 bases remaining between them. This CDR3 has 12 residues. Germline CDR1 reads SGDLS; CDR2 reads YYNGEE. Here the CDR3 DNA reads TGTGCCAGCAGCGTAACGGAGGATACGCAGTATTTT. Translated, it gives CASSVTEDTQYF.

The chain carries TRBV28 and TRBJ1-5; TRBD1 might be the D (5 bases). The V end was cut by 4 bases, the J end by 5 bases, with 30 bases between. The CDR3 extends over 20 amino acids. CDR1 MDHEN and CDR2 SYDVKM come from the germline V gene. The CDR3 bases are TGTGCCAGCAGTTACCTAAGACCCTCGGTAAGATCAGGGAGGCATCAGCCCCAGCATTTT. Its translation: CASSYLRPSVRSGRHQPQHF.

The V gene is TRBV28, the J gene TRBJ2-7; 8 bases map to TRBD2. This CDR3 comprises 14 residues. Germline CDR1 and CDR2: MDHEN and SYDVKM. The V and J ends lost 7 bases and 2 bases, in that order; junction bases with no gene match: 7. CDR3 in amino acids: CASTPGLAAYEQYF. The CDR3 DNA reads as TGTGCCAGCACCCCCGGACTAGCAGCCTACGAGCAGTACTTC.

The chain uses TRBV2 and TRBJ2-3, with 12 bases that match TRBD2. The V gene end was trimmed by 2 bases and the J gene end by 1 base; junction bases not matched to a gene: 7. This CDR3 contains 18 residues. Looked up from germline, CDR1 is SNHLY and CDR2 is FYNNEI. Here the CDR3 DNA reads TGTGCCAGCAGTGAACGACTAGCGGGAGTGGGAGGCACAGATACGCAGTATTTT. Amino acid sequence: CASSERLAGVGGTDTQYF.

This clone was found a few times. CDR3: CASSARGGRVHEQYF. The CDR3, as DNA: TGTGCCAGCAGTGCCAGAGGCGGGAGGGTCCACGAGCAGTACTTC. This rearrangement joins TRBV2 to TRBJ2-7; 9 bases are a match to TRBD2. CDR1 SNHLY and CDR2 FYNNEI come from the germline V gene. With 4 bases clipped from V and 5 bases from J, the junction kept 9 bases outside the gene matches. CDR3 length: 15 residues.

This chain connects TRBV6-5 to TRBJ1-1, with a possible D match to TRBD1 (5 bases). The CDR3 is 16 amino acids. Germline-derived CDR1 and CDR2 are MNHEY and SVGAGI. Trimming took off 0 bases at V and 4 bases at J, with 15 bases between the two ends. The CDR3 is CASSYSKSRVGTEAFF. CDR3 in DNA: TGTGCCAGCAGTTACTCGAAGTCCAGGGTCGGCACTGAAGCTTTCTTT.